Below, 15 T cell receptor beta chains from the same sample are listed, as sequenced in a study of blood T cell repertoires in COVID-19. The assay was immunoSEQ multiplex PCR, and TCRdb's table has in-frame clones only and misses some. The sample contains approximately 470,000 clones, roughly 90% of which appear only once. The sequenced material came from PBMCs or T cells enriched from blood (not recorded which). The receptors derive from a woman aged 18-35 years who had recovered from COVID-19.

Turning to this clone: In the same sample, other DNA sequences code for this CDR3. The gene calls are TRBV12-3 or TRBV12-4 and TRBJ1-2; a possible D gene is TRBD1 (5 bases). V was pared by 3 bases and J by 2 bases, with 7 bases between. There are 13 residues in the CDR3. Written as DNA, the CDR3 is TGTGCCAGCAGTTTCCAGGGAAACTATGGCTACACCTTC. Translated: CASSFQGNYGYTF.

The chain has TRBV27 and TRBJ2-1; D ambiguous. The length of the CDR3 is 14 residues. The V and J ends lost 5 bases and 4 bases respectively, with 12 bases between them. Germline CDR1 is MNHEY and CDR2 is SMNVEV (reference sequence). The DNA of the CDR3 is TGTGCCAGCAGTCCGCCTGACTCTTACAATGAGCAGTTCTTC. Translating it yields CASSPPDSYNEQFF.

Only one count was recorded for this clone. Here the CDR3 DNA reads TGTGCCTTCCAGACAGGCACCGGCATCTCTGGAAACACCATATATTTT. Protein sequence: CAFQTGTGISGNTIYF. The chain combines TRBV30 with TRBJ1-3; possibly TRBD1 for D (6 bases). Germline CDR1 GTSNPN, CDR2 SVGIG (reference sequence). This CDR3 has 16 residues. Trimming took off 7 bases at V and 0 bases at J, with 19 bases between the two ends.

The CDR3: CASSIGLTTRWTDTQYF. Written as DNA, the CDR3 is TGTGCCAGCAGCATAGGACTTACTACGAGGTGGACAGATACGCAGTATTTT. The rearrangement joins TRBV5-6 to TRBJ2-3, with D perhaps TRBD2 (5 bases). Between the trimmed V and J ends, which lost 4 bases and 3 bases, there was a span of 21 bases. CDR1 and CDR2 from the germline V gene are SGHDT and YYEEEE. The CDR3 runs to 17 residues.

The chain combines TRBV9 with TRBJ2-1; D is perhaps TRBD2 (7 bases). V dropped 4 bases and J dropped 7 bases, with 21 bases sitting between them. CDR1 and CDR2 (germline): SGDLS, YYNGEE. CDR3 length equals 16 residues. The DNA of the CDR3 is TGTGCCAGCAGCCCTCCTCCCATAGGGGGGGGGAATGAGCAGTTCTTC. Protein product: CASSPPPIGGGNEQFF.

The chain carries TRBV11-3 and TRBJ1-6; tentative D call: TRBD1 (5 bases). The V gene lost 4 bases and the J gene lost 8 bases, with 24 bases spanning the gap. There are 18 residues in the CDR3. In germline, CDR1 is SGHNT, CDR2 YENEEA. The CDR3 here is CASSSNWGTQTTYSPLHF. The CDR3, as DNA: TGTGCCAGCAGCTCCAATTGGGGCACACAGACCACATATTCACCCCTCCACTTT.

The chain combines TRBV27 with TRBJ1-2; D is unclear. The V and J ends lost 8 bases and 3 bases respectively, with 19 bases between them. The CDR3 totals 15 residues. Per the germline V gene, CDR1 is MNHEY and CDR2 is SMNVEV (reference sequence). For the CDR3, the DNA is TGTGCCAGCGCACCCCAAGAAGGGCGGGACTATGGCTACACCTTC. Residues: CASAPQEGRDYGYTF.

This chain joins TRBV7-3 and TRBJ2-5; D is unclear. Trimming shortened V by 1 base and J by 3 bases, and 6 bases separated the two germline ends. Germline V gene lookup returns CDR1 SGHTA and CDR2 FQGTGA. The CDR3 is made up of 13 amino acids. CDR3 amino acids: CASSLNTEETQYF. CDR3 in DNA: TGTGCCAGCAGCTTAAACACAGAAGAGACCCAGTACTTC.

About this clone itself: Different DNA sequences within this sample yield the same CDR3. V is TRBV28 and J is TRBJ1-1; D is ambiguous. The germline CDR1 and CDR2 sequences are MDHEN and SYDVKM. V lost 3 bases, J lost 5 bases, and 7 bases lay in between. The CDR3 contains 12 residues. CDR3 residues: CASSFGGTEAFF. The CDR3 nucleotides read TGTGCCAGCAGTTTTGGAGGGACTGAAGCTTTCTTT. The full variable domain, its missing parts supplied by reference TRBV28 and TRBJ1-1, is DVKVTQSSRYLVKRTGEKVFLECVQDMDHENMFWYRQDPGLGLRLIYFSYDVKMKEKGDIPEGYSVSREKKERFSLILESASTNQTSMYLCASSFGGTEAFFGQGTRLTVV.

The chain links TRBV30 to TRBJ1-1; possible D gene TRBD1, 6 bases. With 5 bases removed from V and 0 bases from J, the gap between germline ends came to 13 bases. The CDR3 has 14 amino acids. Looked up from germline, CDR1 is GTSNPN and CDR2 is SVGIG (reference sequence). In DNA form, the CDR3 reads TGTGCCTGGGACGGACAGAAAATGAACACTGAAGCTTTCTTT. This translates into CAWDGQKMNTEAFF.

This rearrangement joins TRBV30 to TRBJ1-2, with 7 nucleotides matching TRBD1. The length of the CDR3 is 13 residues. Per germline, CDR1 GTSNPN and CDR2 SVGIG (reference sequence). The junction had 4 bases not matched to a gene; V was cut back by 4 bases and J by 2 bases. The CDR3 DNA is TGTGCCTGGACCCAGACAGGGAACTATGGCTACACCTTC. This translates into CAWTQTGNYGYTF.

The gene calls are TRBV4-2 and TRBJ2-2, with 14 bases identical to TRBD2. Germline V gene lookup returns CDR1 LGHNA and CDR2 YNFKEQ. The junction had 9 bases not matched to a gene; V was cut back by 0 bases and J by 9 bases. The CDR3 length is 18 residues. The CDR3 DNA follows: TGTGCCAGCAGCCAAGAGGGGACTAGCGGGGGCTGGGGGAGGGAGCTGTTTTTT. As protein: CASSQEGTSGGWGRELFF.

This clone came up once. The rearrangement joins TRBV10-2 to TRBJ2-7, with D perhaps matching TRBD2 (6 bases). Germline CDR1 is WSHSY and CDR2 is SAAADI. V lost 2 bases to trimming and J lost 0 bases, with 11 bases between them. The CDR3 contains 15 residues. CDR3 in amino acids: CASSESAGPSYEQYF. The CDR3 DNA reads as TGCGCCAGCAGTGAGAGTGCGGGGCCCTCCTACGAGCAGTACTTC.

The chain recombines TRBV21-1 with TRBJ1-3; whether TRBD1, the table's D call, matches the DNA was not checked. TRBV21-1 corresponds to a pseudogene. CDR3 length: 18 amino acids. CDR3 in amino acids: CASTTEGTGQGARNTIYF. The CDR3 nucleotides read TGTGCCAGCACCACGGAAGGGACAGGGCAAGGGGCCAGAAACACCATATATTTT.

The count of this clone is one. The rearrangement uses TRBV18 and TRBJ2-5, with a weak D call TRBD2 (6 bases). This CDR3 comprises 12 residues. The V and J ends lost 0 bases and 9 bases respectively, with 8 bases between them. Germline V gene lookup returns CDR1 KGHSH and CDR2 LQKENI. CDR3 coding DNA: TGTGCCAGCTCACCACCCGGGGGAGCCCAGTACTTC. Protein: CASSPPGGAQYF.